Reported below is one T cell receptor beta chain. Looked up from germline, CDR1 is SGHTA and CDR2 is FQGTGA. The CDR3 contains 14 residues. Trimming took off 0 bases at V and 5 bases at J, with 11 bases between the two ends. The data originate from a study of blood T cell repertoires in COVID-19. Overall study context: The United States, Italy and Spain provided the acute and convalescent COVID-19 samples. T cells, B-cell-depleted T cells, or PBMCs provided the cDNA or gDNA that served as material.

In the authors' workflow: Estimation of nucleated cell counts was performed using reference gene primer amplification. Some clones are missing from TCRdb's copy, which holds only in-frame ones; the method was immunoSEQ multiplex PCR. The V and J calls and clone size come from that table; D and trimming were worked out from the DNA. Among some 100,000 clones listed, 91% were seen once. Sequenced input: peripheral blood. The gene calls are TRBV7-3 and TRBJ2-7; TRBD1 is a possible D gene (5 bases). This clonotype originated in a man between 60 and 75 years old with acute or convalescent COVID-19. The CDR3 is CASSLTPGSHEQYF. CDR3 DNA: TGTGCCAGCAGCTTAACCCCAGGGTCCCACGAGCAGTACTTC. The complete variable domain, with remaining parts taken from reference TRBV7-3 and TRBJ2-7, reads GAGVSQTPSNKVTEKGKYVELRCDPISGHTALYWYRQSLGQGPEFLIYFQGTGAADDSGLPNDRFFAVRPEGSVSTLKIQRTERGDSAVYLCASSLTPGSHEQYFGPGTRLTVT.